This T cell receptor (beta chain) is drawn from a study of T cells in Graves' hyperthyroidism and ophthalmopathy. Overall study: Peripheral blood sampling occurred at initial diagnosis, before any treatment. General study findings and limits: Ophthalmopathy was separated from stable hyperthyroidism by a 13 V-J model.

Trimming took off 3 bases at V and 4 bases at J, with 6 bases between the two ends. Germline V CDR1 and CDR2: MDHEN, SYDVKM. The CDR3 contains 12 residues. RNA transcripts were the template for amplifying TCR beta CDR3 regions. The study used the HTBI primer set for a first-round RT-PCR of the TCR CDR3. One entry per CDR3 protein, called by TCRdb with MiXCR from the multiplex PCR reads. The sample records a few hundred thousand distinct CDR3 sequences, roughly 18% being singletons. This clonotype was picked up many times. The target antigen is unknown. The sequencing input was blood. The clonotype was recovered from a woman aged 18 to 35 with Graves' ophthalmopathy. The chain recombines TRBV28 with TRBJ1-1; unclear D gene. The CDR3 DNA reads as TGTGCCAGCAGTTTCTTTTCCACTGAAGCTTTCTTT. Residues: CASSFFSTEAFF.